Each of the 4 T cell receptor beta chains below was sequenced from the same sample in a study of cytomegalovirus exposure and HLA in healthy donors. Vbeta (60) and Jbeta (13) primers were used in the PCR. Clones were sequenced by immunoSEQ multiplex PCR, and TCRdb holds only the in-frame ones, with some missing. The profile covers approximately 260,000 clones, with about 83% appearing a single time and about 2% taken by the ten largest. Sequencing was carried out using PBMCs. The receptors shown here come from a woman in her thirties or forties in good health and CMV-seropositive.

The rearrangement joins TRBV9 to TRBJ1-2; a weak D match, TRBD1 (5 bases). The length of the CDR3 is 14 residues. The germline V gene encodes CDR1 SGDLS and CDR2 YYNGEE. V dropped 4 bases and J dropped 0 bases, with 10 bases sitting between them. The CDR3 loop reads CASSLYRSNYGYTF. CDR3 nucleotides: TGTGCCAGCAGCCTCTACAGGTCTAACTATGGCTACACCTTC.

The chain has TRBV2 and TRBJ1-4; a weak D match, TRBD1 (5 bases). With 5 bases removed from V and 8 bases from J, the gap between germline ends came to 15 bases. CDR3 length: 14 residues. Germline V gene data show CDR1 as SNHLY and CDR2 as FYNNEI. In nucleotides, the CDR3 is TGTGCCAGCAGTACAGGCGCTCTAGGGGAAAAACTGTTTTTT. This encodes CASSTGALGEKLFF.

This clone was seen a few times. The rearrangement links TRBV5-6 to TRBJ1-2; D possibly corresponds to TRBD1 (5 bases). This CDR3 region has 15 residues. Germline CDR1 and CDR2: SGHDT and YYEEEE. V gave up 0 bases and J gave up 1 base, with 10 bases separating them. CDR3: CASSLAGHLNYGYTF. CDR3 nucleotides: TGTGCCAGCAGCTTGGCAGGGCACCTTAACTATGGCTACACCTTC.

The chain combines TRBV6-6 with TRBJ2-1; 9 bases match TRBD2. Germline values: CDR1 MNHNY, CDR2 SVGAGI (reference sequence). The V and J ends lost 4 bases and 9 bases, in that order; junction bases with no gene match: 13. The CDR3 loop spans 16 amino acids. DNA of the CDR3: TGTGCCAGCAGTTCCCCCCATACGCGGGGGGGGAGTGAGCAGTTCTTC. Its protein product is CASSSPHTRGGSEQFF.